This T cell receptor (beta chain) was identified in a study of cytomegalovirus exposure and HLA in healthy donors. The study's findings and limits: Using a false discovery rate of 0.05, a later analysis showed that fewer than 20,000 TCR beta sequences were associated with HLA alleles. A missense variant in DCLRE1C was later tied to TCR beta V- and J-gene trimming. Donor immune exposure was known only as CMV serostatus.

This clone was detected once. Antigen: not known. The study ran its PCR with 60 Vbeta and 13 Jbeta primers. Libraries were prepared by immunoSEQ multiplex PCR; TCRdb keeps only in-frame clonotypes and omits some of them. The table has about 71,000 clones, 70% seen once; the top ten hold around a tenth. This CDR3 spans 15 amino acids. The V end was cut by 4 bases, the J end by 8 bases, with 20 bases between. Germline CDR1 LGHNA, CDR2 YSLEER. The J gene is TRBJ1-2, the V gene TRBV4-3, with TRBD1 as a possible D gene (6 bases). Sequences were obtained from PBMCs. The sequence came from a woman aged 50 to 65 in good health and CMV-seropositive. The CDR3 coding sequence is TGCGCCAGCAGCCGCCAAAGGGAGGGGGAGGAGGGCTACACCTTC. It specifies CASSRQREGEEGYTF.